A single sample is the source of the 28 T cell receptor beta chains below, sequenced in a study of T cell responses to AZD1222 COVID-19 vaccine. Here immunoSEQ multiplex PCR was the method, and the copy in TCRdb shows in-frame clones only, minus some. This sample has roughly 130,000 clones, with 80% to 90% found just once. The material sequenced was peripheral blood, taken on day 0 of AZD1222 vaccination. Source of these receptors: an adult in good health.

The genes are TRBV28 and TRBJ2-7; 9 bases align to TRBD2. The germline gives CDR1 MDHEN, CDR2 SYDVKM. This CDR3 spans 14 amino acids. Losses at the gene ends were 3 bases for V and 3 bases for J; bases not matched to a gene: 3. For the CDR3, the DNA is TGTGCCAGCAGTTTGACTAGCGGTTACTACGAGCAGTACTTC. Translation: CASSLTSGYYEQYF. The whole variable domain, filled in from reference TRBV28 and TRBJ2-7, reads DVKVTQSSRYLVKRTGEKVFLECVQDMDHENMFWYRQDPGLGLRLIYFSYDVKMKEKGDIPEGYSVSREKKERFSLILESASTNQTSMYLCASSLTSGYYEQYFGPGTRLTVT.

The table lists this clone with a few counts. The rearrangement links TRBV4-1 to TRBJ2-3; 8 positions match TRBD2. CDR3 size: 16 residues. V lost 2 bases and J lost 5; bases outside the gene matches: 9. The V gene's germline CDR1 is MGHRA and CDR2 YSYEKL. CDR3 nucleotides: TGCGCCAGCAGCCAACGACCTACTCTAGCGGGAGATACGCAGTATTTT. Amino acid sequence: CASSQRPTLAGDTQYF.

The chain uses TRBV27 and TRBJ1-5; no clear D. The CDR3 consists of 13 residues. Between the trimmed V and J ends, which lost 3 bases and 6 bases, there was a span of 9 bases. CDR1 is MNHEY, CDR2 SMNVEV, per germline (reference sequence). The CDR3 spells CASSFWSGQPQHF. The CDR3 nucleotides read TGTGCCAGCAGTTTCTGGTCGGGTCAGCCCCAGCATTTT.

The V gene is TRBV19, the J gene TRBJ2-7; possible D gene TRBD2, 6 bases. Germline assignment: CDR1 LNHDA and CDR2 SQIVND (reference sequence). V lost 2 bases and J 1 base, leaving 12 bases between the germline ends. CDR3 length: 15 residues. CDR3 region: CASSIIRGGSYEQYF. CDR3 in DNA: TGTGCCAGTAGTATAATCCGGGGAGGATCCTACGAGCAGTACTTC.

The chain uses TRBV28 and TRBJ2-7; D might be TRBD1 or TRBD2, each matching 6 bases. V dropped 8 bases and J dropped 0 bases, with 14 bases sitting between them. CDR3 length equals 14 residues. Germline loops: CDR1 MDHEN, CDR2 SYDVKM. The CDR3 region is CASLKGGSSYEQYF. The CDR3 nucleotides read TGTGCCAGCCTAAAGGGGGGAAGCTCCTACGAGCAGTACTTC. The full variable domain, in which reference TRBV28 and TRBJ2-7 provide the parts outside the CDR3, is DVKVTQSSRYLVKRTGEKVFLECVQDMDHENMFWYRQDPGLGLRLIYFSYDVKMKEKGDIPEGYSVSREKKERFSLILESASTNQTSMYLCASLKGGSSYEQYFGPGTRLTVT.

The chain recombines TRBV6-2 or TRBV6-3 with TRBJ1-6; D remains unclear. The CDR3 extends over 16 amino acids. V lost 3 bases to trimming and J lost 0 bases, with 9 bases between them. Germline V gene sequence: CDR1 MNHEY, CDR2 SVGEGT. The CDR3 sequence is CASSYFRSSYNSPLHF. The CDR3 coding sequence is TGTGCCAGCAGTTATTTTCGGAGCTCCTATAATTCACCCCTCCACTTT.

The chain combines TRBV6-2 or TRBV6-3 with TRBJ2-7, with D possibly being TRBD2 (5 bases). Germline V gene sequence: CDR1 MNHEY, CDR2 SVGEGT. The V and J ends lost 2 bases and 4 bases respectively, with 9 bases between them. The CDR3 is 13 amino acids. Here the CDR3 reads CASSYLRGYEQYF. The DNA for the CDR3 is TGTGCCAGCAGTTACCTGAGAGGGTACGAGCAGTACTTC.

A single count supports this clone. V is TRBV30 and J is TRBJ2-3, with 7 positions matching TRBD1. Unmatched junction bases numbered 7, after V lost 3 bases and J lost 4 bases. The CDR3 is 14 residues long. Germline V gene lookup returns CDR1 GTSNPN and CDR2 SVGIG (reference sequence). CDR3 in DNA: TGTGCCTGGAGACAGGGGACAGAAGCAGATACGCAGTATTTT. Translation gives CAWRQGTEADTQYF.

This clone appeared a few times. The chain has TRBV19 and TRBJ2-7; D ambiguous. The length of the CDR3 is 13 residues. V lost 3 bases to trimming and J lost 3 bases, with 9 bases between them. Germline-derived CDR1 and CDR2 are LNHDA and SQIVND (reference sequence). This CDR3 reads CASSMVKFYEQYF. DNA for the CDR3: TGTGCCAGTAGTATGGTAAAATTCTACGAGCAGTACTTC.

V gene TRBV7-2 combines with J gene TRBJ2-3; TRBD2 agrees at 11 bases. The CDR3 is 14 residues long. CDR1 is SGHTA, CDR2 FQGNSA, per germline. With V trimmed by 5 bases and J by 14 bases, 12 bases remained unmatched. The DNA of the CDR3 is TGTGCCAGCAGCCCCATGACTAGCGGGGAATCGGGGTATTTT. It encodes CASSPMTSGESGYF.

The chain employs TRBV4-2 and TRBJ2-1; no reliable D call. The V and J ends lost 0 bases and 10 bases respectively, with 10 bases between them. The CDR3 is 13 amino acids. In germline, CDR1 is LGHNA, CDR2 YNFKEQ. The CDR3 region is CASSQDLFLEQFF. Here the CDR3 DNA reads TGTGCCAGCAGCCAAGATCTCTTTCTCGAGCAGTTCTTC.

V gene TRBV4-3 combines with J gene TRBJ2-7, with D hard to call. Germline V lookup: CDR1 LGHNA, CDR2 YSLEER. The CDR3 consists of 15 residues. The V end was cut by 0 bases, the J end by 3 bases, with 12 bases between. CDR3 residues: CASSQDAPGDYEQYF. The CDR3 DNA sequence: TGCGCCAGCAGCCAAGATGCCCCTGGGGACTACGAGCAGTACTTC.

V and J are TRBV14 and TRBJ1-2; D not resolved. Deletions cut 4 bases from V and 7 bases from J, with 13 bases between. Germline V gives CDR1 SGHDN, CDR2 FVKESK. CDR3 length equals 13 residues. This CDR3 is CASSPYVFGGYTF. CDR3 DNA: TGTGCCAGCAGCCCGTATGTGTTCGGTGGCTACACCTTC.

The chain is built from TRBV4-2 and TRBJ2-3, with a possible D match to TRBD2 (6 bases). This CDR3 region has 16 residues. CDR1 and CDR2 from the germline V gene are LGHNA and YNFKEQ. Trimming removed 4 bases at V and 0 bases at J, with 14 bases between. The CDR3 here is CASSPYSGPSTDTQYF. CDR3 coding DNA: TGTGCCAGCAGCCCCTATAGCGGACCTAGCACAGATACGCAGTATTTT.

The chain joins TRBV19 to TRBJ1-5, with D perhaps matching TRBD1 (5 bases). Trimming shortened V by 6 bases and J by 6 bases, and 12 bases separated the two germline ends. Germline CDR1 is LNHDA and CDR2 is SQIVND (reference sequence). The CDR3 is made up of 13 amino acids. The CDR3 DNA sequence: TGTGCCAGTAGCGGGGGGACGGGTCAGCCCCAGCATTTT. This gives the protein CASSGGTGQPQHF.

Written as DNA, the CDR3 is TGTGCCAGCAGCTTGGGACTTTACAATGAGCAGTTCTTC. Residues: CASSLGLYNEQFF. The gene calls are TRBV5-4 and TRBJ2-1; D not resolved. The CDR3 contains 13 residues. Germline CDR1 is SGHNT and CDR2 is YYREEE (reference sequence). V was trimmed by 0 bases and J by 4 bases, leaving 5 bases between them.

In its sample, this clone was seen once. The chain joins TRBV2 to TRBJ1-5; D remains ambiguous. This CDR3 contains 14 residues. V dropped 6 bases and J dropped 2 bases, with 11 bases sitting between them. CDR1 is SNHLY, CDR2 FYNNEI, per germline. In nucleotides, the CDR3 is TGTGCCAGCAGCGCCGACTGGGGCAATCAGCCCCAGCATTTT. This gives the protein CASSADWGNQPQHF.

The chain uses TRBV15 and TRBJ2-7, with TRBD1 matching over 7 bases. This CDR3 has 14 residues. Germline V gives CDR1 LNHNV, CDR2 YYDKDF (reference sequence). V trimming: 1 base; J trimming: 3 bases; junction bases outside the gene matches: 3. CDR3: CATSRGDSHYEQYF. As DNA, the CDR3 is TGTGCCACCAGCAGAGGGGACAGCCACTACGAGCAGTACTTC. The full variable domain, with the rest looked up from reference TRBV15 and TRBJ2-7, is DAMVIQNPRYQVTQFGKPVTLSCSQTLNHNVMYWYQQKSSQAPKLLFHYYDKDFNNEADTPDNFQSRRPNTSFCFLDIRSPGLGDTAMYLCATSRGDSHYEQYFGPGTRLTVT.

This chain links TRBV28 with TRBJ2-5; D could derive from TRBD1 or TRBD2 (5 bases each). The germline V and J ends were trimmed by 5 bases and 12 bases, with 19 bases remaining between them. This CDR3 comprises 13 residues. In germline, CDR1 is MDHEN, CDR2 SYDVKM. CDR3 sequence reads: CASSPPRPGREYF. CDR3 DNA: TGTGCCAGCAGTCCTCCCCGTCCGGGACGGGAGTACTTC.

This clone has a single count. The chain carries TRBV11-1 and TRBJ2-7; a possible D gene is TRBD2 (6 bases). The CDR3 is 12 residues long. Trimming shortened V by 5 bases and J by 7 bases, and 12 bases separated the two germline ends. CDR1 SGHAT and CDR2 FQDESV come from the germline V gene (reference sequence). The CDR3 DNA sequence: TGTGCCAGCAGCCAGCTAGGAGGGGAGCAGTACTTC. Its protein is CASSQLGGEQYF.

The V gene is TRBV7-9, the J gene TRBJ2-2; 11 bases fit TRBD1. The CDR3 is 17 amino acids. V lost 5 bases to trimming and J lost 3 bases; unmatched junction nucleotides: 8. Per germline, CDR1 SEHNR and CDR2 FQNEAQ (reference sequence). The CDR3 loop is CASSALRDRGDTGELFF. The CDR3 DNA reads as TGTGCCAGCAGCGCCCTACGGGACAGGGGGGACACCGGGGAGCTGTTTTTT.

This sequence joins TRBV5-5 and TRBJ1-2; D might be TRBD1 (6 bases). Trimming pared 4 bases from V and 2 bases from J, leaving 9 bases between. CDR1 SGHKS and CDR2 YYEKEE come from the germline V gene (reference sequence). This CDR3 comprises 13 residues. The CDR3, as DNA: TGTGCCAGCAGCGGTACAGGGAACTATGGCTACACCTTC. This translates into CASSGTGNYGYTF.

The chain joins TRBV7-2 to TRBJ2-3, with TRBD1 identical over 7 bases. The CDR3 is 14 amino acids. Germline CDR1 SGHTA, CDR2 FQGNSA. Trimming cost V 5 bases and J 5 bases; bases outside gene matches: 7. Here the CDR3 DNA reads TGTGCCAGCAGCCCGGACAGGTTGAGAGATACGCAGTATTTT. It yields the protein CASSPDRLRDTQYF. Variable domain in full (rest from reference TRBV7-2 and TRBJ2-3): GAGVSQSPSNKVTEKGKDVELRCDPISGHTALYWYRQSLGQGLEFLIYFQGNSAPDKSGLPSDRFSAERTGGSVSTLTIQRTQQEDSAVYLCASSPDRLRDTQYFGPGTRLTVL.

This clone has a single count. The V call is TRBV28, the J call TRBJ1-1; D unclear. The V end lost 3 bases, the J end lost 4 bases, and 12 bases lay between the germline ends. CDR3 length: 14 residues. The germline CDR1 and CDR2 sequences are MDHEN and SYDVKM. CDR3 loop: CASSFPDTGTEAFF. In DNA, the CDR3 is TGTGCCAGCAGTTTCCCAGATACGGGCACTGAAGCTTTCTTT. Filled out from reference TRBV28 and TRBJ1-1, the complete variable domain reads DVKVTQSSRYLVKRTGEKVFLECVQDMDHENMFWYRQDPGLGLRLIYFSYDVKMKEKGDIPEGYSVSREKKERFSLILESASTNQTSMYLCASSFPDTGTEAFFGQGTRLTVV.

This clone was seen only a few times. The rearrangement joins TRBV7-9 to TRBJ2-1; 15 nucleotides align to TRBD2. With 5 bases clipped from V and 0 bases from J, the junction kept 8 bases outside the gene matches. Germline CDR1 SEHNR, CDR2 FQNEAQ (reference sequence). The length of the CDR3 is 19 residues. CDR3 region: CASSPGLAGGISSYNEQFF. In DNA, the CDR3 is TGTGCCAGCAGCCCAGGACTAGCGGGAGGGATTAGCTCCTACAATGAGCAGTTCTTC.

V and J are TRBV3-1 (or the pseudogene TRBV3-2) and TRBJ2-7; TRBD2 might be the D (5 bases). The CDR3 length is 14 residues. V lost 4 bases, J lost 1 base, and 11 bases lay in between. Germline CDR1 LGHDT, CDR2 YNNKEL (reference sequence). In nucleotides, the CDR3 is TGTGCCAGCAGCCCCGGGGTCGTATCCTACGAGCAGTACTTC. Residues: CASSPGVVSYEQYF.

J is TRBJ2-5 and V is TRBV14; 8 nucleotides match TRBD2. V was pared by 5 bases and J by 1 base, with 3 bases of the junction left unmatched. This CDR3 comprises 14 residues. The germline V gene has CDR1 SGHDN and CDR2 FVKESK. CDR3 protein: CASSLLAVQETQYF. CDR3 bases: TGTGCCAGCAGCTTACTAGCGGTCCAAGAGACCCAGTACTTC.

This clone has a single count. Relative to the germline gene, one junction end is altered; a read error may explain this. The chain employs TRBV11-3 and TRBJ2-7; D might be TRBD2 (5 bases). The germline CDR1 and CDR2 sequences are SGHNT and YENEEA. The CDR3 runs to 10 residues. As DNA, the CDR3 is TGTGCCAGCAGCCCCCAGACTACCCACTTC. Amino acids: CASSPQTTHF.